This T cell receptor (beta chain) was recovered during a study of cytomegalovirus exposure and HLA in healthy donors (dated by TCRdb to about 2017). General notes on the study: An earlier analysis of roughly 500 of the donors reported roughly 300 Gb of sequence data and 117 million unique TCR beta sequences from about 180 million T cells. Among the roughly 410 genotyped donors, around 79% belonged to the genetic ancestry cluster associated with self-reported Caucasian donors. In the later analysis, no new phenotypic data were used to find candidate immune exposures; instead, reliance was placed on TCR beta sequences and their occurrence across donors. The number of donors typed differed by locus, with roughly 629-640 for A, B, C, DRB1 and DQB1, 522 for DQA1, 600 to 610 for DPA1, and 400 to 490 for DPB1. Among around 400 genotyped donors of the cohort, an average of about 240,000 unique TCR beta nucleotide sequences was sequenced per donor, of which 15% to 20% were non-productive. Around 330 gigabases of sequencing data and 70 million to 95 million unique TCR sequences made up an early release that covered approximately 620 HLA-typed donors. The study combined high-throughput TCR immunosequencing, statistical association of individual TCRs with disease status, and machine learning to predict cytomegalovirus infection status. Using immunosequencing, the study profiled T cell repertoires from 666 subjects and related those repertoires to cytomegalovirus serostatus. Class I and class II HLA loci were covered by the typing at four-digit resolution. The study aimed to test whether signatures of past pathogen exposure could be identified by cataloging public T cell receptors. Along with the roughly 670-subject first cohort, a separate validation cohort of over 90 different subjects was used. All discovery cohort repertoires had been generated using a single sequencing platform. Four or five DR-DQ haplotypes were handled as single units for association and clustering, since linkage in the cohort was strong. Donor age, sex, ethnicity and CMV serostatus were compiled together with the repertoire data. A later genetic analysis used genome-wide SNP genotypes for about 60% of the 666 donors, treating that subset as a discovery cohort. A later analysis re-examined previously published TCR beta repertoires from about 700 donors and added high-resolution HLA genotyping to investigate patterns of TCR occurrence. An earlier analysis of a few hundred of the donors applied high-throughput TCR beta sequencing to assess whether each TCR beta V gene segment acted as functional or pseudogenic.

Libraries were built with the immunoSEQ multiplex PCR assay. For the multiplex PCR, a mixture combining 60 forward primers for TCR Vbeta segments and 13 reverse primers for TCR Jbeta segments was used. A multiplex PCR assay on genomic DNA amplified the CDR3 region of rearranged TCR beta genes. The Illumina HiSeq System was used to sequence the amplified TCR beta libraries as 87-base-pair reads. The authors processed their data as follows. A later analysis tallied 70 million to 100 million unique TCR beta chains across the 666 repertoires, and around 12 million of those chains were shared by two or more donors. Raw reads were error-corrected and collapsed into unique sequences with a nearest-neighbor algorithm that merged closely related sequences to remove PCR and sequencing errors. CDR3 sequences were aligned to IMGT reference sequences to assign V, D and J gene segments. For a sequence to be retained, a match of at least six nucleotides to both a V gene segment and a J gene segment was required. Rearrangements were classified as productive when the CDR3 lacked stop codons and remained in frame with V and J, and all other rearrangements were classified as non-productive. Following IMGT convention, CDR3 was defined as the stretch from the second conserved V-encoded cysteine to the conserved J-encoded phenylalanine. Sequences without an unambiguous match to a single V gene segment were excluded from the earlier analysis of 587 of the donors. In an earlier analysis of approximately 610 of the donors, V segments were called functional above 56.7% productive rearrangements and were called segregating when the between-donor standard deviation exceeded 5%. To diagnose cytomegalovirus status from the catalog of TCR beta chain sequences, a statistical classification framework was built. V and J gene assignment, in a later analysis, came from comparing TCR nucleotide sequences with IMGT/GENE-DB human TR gene sequences. A later analysis assigned CDR3 sequences and most-parsimonious VDJ recombination scenarios with the TCRdist pipeline. In a later analysis, each TCR beta chain was defined by its CDR3 amino acid sequence together with its V-gene family, and reads without a unique V-gene family were excluded. A later analysis removed several hundred highly shared, low-generation-probability nucleotide sequences to deal with suspected cross-contamination and a sequencing artifact. In a later analysis, a clonal expansion index was calculated for each public chain from normalized within-repertoire ranks of inferred template counts. A later analysis computed generation probabilities with a VDJ recombination model fitted to out-of-frame rearrangements, and checked the results against IGoR. Hypergeometric tests were used in a later analysis to score TCR-TCR, TCR-HLA and TCR-CMV co-occurrence, with a repertoire-size bias correction applied to the TCR pairs. In a later analysis, false discovery rates were estimated by permuting HLA or CMV assignments 20 times. In a later analysis, co-occurring TCRs were grouped with DBSCAN, and TCRdist sequence similarity was added when clustering was performed within HLA-allele-positive subsets. Repertoires with fewer than 30,000 or more than 120,000 public chains were left out of co-occurrence clustering, as were about five repertoires with anomalous nucleotide sharing. TCRdb provides this immuneACCESS table in a form limited to in-frame rearrangements. Some clones are lacking; in checked studies, under half of them reflect an unresolved V gene, and why the rest are absent is not known. V and J calls and clone size follow that table, whereas D and trimming were derived from the DNA. The sample table holds approximately 140,000 clones, of which 79% were seen once. In total, the top ten clones hold approximately 3.7% of the sample.

To note about this clone: Which antigen it targets is not known. No base quality information exists; no much larger clone differs at one position.

Study-wide findings and limitations: V-gene and J-gene trimming of TCR beta chains was associated with a missense DCLRE1C variant in a later genetic analysis, and the association was replicated in an independent cohort. According to a later genetic analysis, donors in an Asian-associated ancestry cluster had fewer N-insertions in productive TCRs than the approximately 690-donor mean. In a later analysis, TCR association rates were found to vary across HLA loci, with the most associated TCRs seen for DRB1 alleles and the fewest for HLA-C alleles. According to a later analysis, most CMV-associated TCR beta chains appeared to be HLA-restricted, and the HLA associations seemed to be driven largely by CMV exposure. The sequencing pipeline was judged likely to have produced a cluster of highly shared sequence variants as a technical artifact. Compared with equally common non-associated chains, HLA-associated TCR beta chains in a later analysis were more clonally expanded and had lower generation probabilities. Some IMGT-functional V segments, including TRBV6-2 and TRBV6-3, could not be told apart with the 87-base-pair reads, so those segments were excluded. In this cohort, only TCR beta chains were sequenced, and detectable features were limited by the absence of alpha or paired-chain data. In the study, around 150 TCR beta chains were listed as associated with cytomegalovirus. A further reported finding was that TCR beta sequences accurately predicted the HLA-A and HLA-B alleles for most subjects in the first cohort. Three of the identified cytomegalovirus-associated TCR beta chains were confirmed in vitro to be specific for cytomegalovirus antigens. Because HLA typing was missing for some donors at each locus, association tests included only the typed subset. Correlated functional status among segregating V segments might be attributable to linkage disequilibrium, but an unknown experimental factor could not be ruled out. The authors suggested that the approach could potentially be generalized to other disease states and immunological phenotypes. Because counts were too low, roughly 17 rarely observed V segments, including chromosome 9 orphons, were left out of the earlier analysis of some 640 of the donors. In a later analysis, 16,951 TCR beta sequences were associated with specific HLA alleles at a false discovery rate of 0.05. In both the original and validation cohorts, the classifier was reported to diagnose cytomegalovirus status with high specificity and sensitivity. According to a later analysis, parvovirus B19, influenza, CMV and Epstein-Barr virus appeared linked to several top co-occurrence clusters. Broadly in line with IMGT annotations, most TCR beta V segments showed up in productive rearrangements about 90% or about 30% of the time in an earlier analysis of several hundred of the donors. Presence/absence analyses assumed roughly uniform sequencing depth across donors, an assumption that may not hold. For the cohort, immune exposure information was limited to CMV serostatus. Most TCR sequences were observed very rarely across donors, whereas some public TCRs were present in many individuals. Assigning TCR associations to individual alleles was difficult when HLA alleles, especially DR and DQ, strongly co-occurred.

The germline V gene supplies CDR1 MGHRA and CDR2 YSYEKL. Deletion took 5 bases off V and 7 bases off J, with a span of 14 bases between the germline ends. The CDR3, cysteine through phenylalanine, is 14 amino acids long. The only DNA kept is the CDR3, 42 bases in frame from the first base. In total, just over 650 healthy bone marrow donors made up the cohort. All cohort members were sampled while nominally healthy, although unrecorded immune exposures were likely present. CMV serostatus was positive for about 300 and negative for about 50% of the roughly 700 cohort members, and was not recorded for this donor. Every donor gave a peripheral blood sample, and the peripheral blood mononuclear cells from that sample were used for TCR beta sequencing. The Qiagen DNeasy Blood Extraction Kit was used to extract genomic DNA from the blood cell samples.

Source material: PBMCs. The sequence derives from a human donor in good health. The V gene is TRBV4-1 and the J gene is TRBJ1-4, with no reliable assignment of the D segment. The CDR3 reads as follows: CASSSLWASEKLFF. The DNA reads TGCGCCAGCAGCTCCTTGTGGGCGAGTGAAAAACTGTTTTTT.